This TCR beta chain was observed in a study of T cell repertoires in cytomegalovirus infection. On the study more broadly: It was the public TCR beta signatures that indicated both CMV infection and matching HLA type. Whole-study results and caveats: Identification of carriers of CMV plus the relevant HLA was achieved through cumulative public TCR beta family frequency. HLA-C-restricted CMV clonotypes gave the most frequent clonotype in two of eight donors.

The CDR3 sequence is 16 residues long. The germline CDR1 and CDR2 sequences are SQVTM and ANQGSEA. V dropped 7 bases and J dropped 3; count of bases not matched to a gene: 14. TCRdb processed the reads anew with MiXCR; each CDR3 protein has one entry. Among roughly 200,000 distinct CDR3 sequences listed, about 18% were seen once. This clonotype was recorded once. Its antigen is not known. Sequenced: CD8+ T cells from PBMCs. The J gene is TRBJ2-7, the V gene TRBV29-1; 11 positions match TRBD1. The sequence came from a human donor in good health (CMV status not recorded). Some clones in this sample may be carry-over from other donors' samples. As DNA, the CDR3 is TGCAGCGCCACAAATCGGGGTGGGACAGGGGGCTACGAGCAGTACTTC. It specifies CSATNRGGTGGYEQYF.